This T cell receptor (beta chain) comes out of a study of shared clonotypes between healthy human individuals. Naive CD8 populations comprised CD45RO-negative cells positively selected for CCR7, excluding terminally differentiated effector memory CD45RA+ cells. Some clones are missing from TCRdb's copy, which holds only in-frame ones; the method was immunoSEQ multiplex PCR. Of around 2.1 million clones listed, 93% were seen once; the top ten hold more than 1.5%. With 5 bases clipped from V and 5 bases from J, the junction kept 15 bases outside the gene matches. This CDR3 has 17 residues. CDR1 and CDR2 from the germline V gene are SGHAT and FQNNGV.

Sequenced: naive CD8+ T cells from PBMCs. The TCR comes from a man younger than 35 in good health. Some clones in this sample may be carry-over from other donors' samples. This chain joins TRBV11-2 and TRBJ1-1; 9 nucleotides align to TRBD1. In DNA, the CDR3 is TGTGCCAGCAGCCCGCGAACAGGGGGCGAGCGTCGGACTGAAGCTTTCTTT. Translating it yields CASSPRTGGERRTEAFF.